Described below is a single TCR beta chain sequence and its context. Per the study methods: Amplification of reference gene primers was used by the study to estimate nucleated cell counts. Sequencing was performed with immunoSEQ multiplex PCR; in TCRdb, only in-frame clones are kept and a portion is missing. V and J calls and clone size are copied from that table; D and trimming were computed from the DNA. Of about 130,000 clones listed, about 80% are singletons. This record belongs to a study of blood T cell repertoires in COVID-19. Study background: The cDNA or gDNA used as material had been derived from T cells, B-cell-depleted T cells, or PBMCs.

Germline V gene data show CDR1 as SGHRS and CDR2 as YFSETQ. The CDR3 has 16 amino acids. Trimming at V came to 3 bases and at J to 7 bases, leaving 12 bases not matched to a gene. This chain joins TRBV5-1 and TRBJ1-1; 10 bases are shared with TRBD1. The TCR comes from a woman between 50 and 59 years old with acute or convalescent COVID-19. The sample comprised peripheral blood. The CDR3 DNA sequence: TGCGCCAGCAGCTCCCGGGACAGGGGCCTAACGTTTGAAGCTTTCTTT. Its translation is CASSSRDRGLTFEAFF. Variable domain in full (rest from reference TRBV5-1 and TRBJ1-1): KAGVTQTPRYLIKTRGQQVTLSCSPISGHRSVSWYQQTPGQGLQFLFEYFSETQRNKGNFPGRFSGRQFSNSRSEMNVSTLELGDSALYLCASSSRDRGLTFEAFFGQGTRLTVV.